This entry features one T cell receptor beta chain sequence. Its antigen is as yet unknown. Thawed PBMCs were FACS-sorted into unstimulated CD4+CD25+CD127- regulatory T cells, CD4+CD25- non-regulatory cells, CD4 and CD8 cells. These data originate in a study of Tregs in tolerant kidney transplant recipients. The study, taken as a whole, reports: Activated donor B cell expansion appeared to reveal the most relevant donor-specific TCRbeta repertoire. No direct test of biological reproducibility was done here. Validation in larger populations is needed because few patients were studied.

The CDR3 extends over 14 amino acids. Germline CDR1 reads SGDLS; CDR2 reads YYNGEE. Unmatched junction bases numbered 4, after V lost 2 bases and J lost 6 bases. Produced via immunoSEQ multiplex PCR; TCRdb's table is partial and in-frame only. The sample has 85,000 to 90,000 clones, around 90% seen once. The sample was CD8+ T cells from blood. This clonotype was obtained from a human donor in good health. The J gene is TRBJ2-7, the V gene TRBV9; 11 nucleotides agree with TRBD2. The DNA for the CDR3 is TGTGCCAGCAGCGTTAGCGGGGGGGCGGTCGAGCAGTACTTC. Translating gives CASSVSGGAVEQYF.